This is a list of T cell receptor beta chains from one sample in a study of cytomegalovirus exposure and HLA in healthy donors. Generated by immunoSEQ multiplex PCR, the TCRdb table keeps only in-frame clones and is missing some. The sample lists 85,000 to 100,000 clones; over 70% were seen once. Sample: PBMCs. All receptors come from a man between 45 and 60 years old in good health and CMV-seropositive. CDR3s include the opening cysteine and the closing phenylalanine or tryptophan. Each record gives: V gene, J gene, CDR3 length, D gene, clone size, CDR3 protein, CDR3 DNA. D genes are given only for firm matches. Size values are once, few and many counts, or a class for expanded clones, and some rows have none.

V gene: TRBV5-1; J gene: TRBJ1-2; CDR3 length: 16; D gene: .; clone size: .; CDR3 protein: CASSSTPTESFYGYTF; CDR3 DNA: TGCGCCAGCAGCTCAACCCCGACAGAGTCGTTCTATGGCTACACCTTC
V gene: TRBV30; J gene: TRBJ2-7; CDR3 length: 15; D gene: TRBD2; clone size: .; CDR3 protein: CAWSLERGASYEQYF; CDR3 DNA: TGTGCCTGGAGTCTCGAGCGGGGGGCCTCCTACGAGCAGTACTTC
V gene: TRBV4-3; J gene: TRBJ1-5; CDR3 length: 15; D gene: .; clone size: .; CDR3 protein: CASSQEYSGDQPQNF; CDR3 DNA: TGCGCCAGCAGCCAAGAATATTCGGGGGACCAGCCCCAGAATTTT
V gene: TRBV19; J gene: TRBJ2-1; CDR3 length: 15; D gene: .; clone size: .; CDR3 protein: CASSIGPGDYNEQFF; CDR3 DNA: TGTGCCAGTAGTATAGGCCCCGGGGACTACAATGAGCAGTTCTTC
V gene: TRBV4-2; J gene: TRBJ1-1; CDR3 length: 16; D gene: .; clone size: .; CDR3 protein: CASSQGGHLGYTEAFF; CDR3 DNA: TGTGCCAGCAGCCAAGGTGGACACTTAGGGTACACTGAAGCTTTCTTT
V gene: TRBV27; J gene: TRBJ2-2; CDR3 length: 14; D gene: TRBD1; clone size: .; CDR3 protein: CASRRDRVTGELFF; CDR3 DNA: TGTGCCAGCAGGCGGGACAGGGTAACCGGGGAGCTGTTTTTT
V gene: TRBV6-5; J gene: TRBJ2-5; CDR3 length: 14; D gene: TRBD2; clone size: .; CDR3 protein: CASSYRTGGETQYF; CDR3 DNA: TGTGCCAGCAGTTACCGTACGGGAGGGGAGACCCAGTACTTC
V gene: TRBV7-3; J gene: TRBJ2-1; CDR3 length: 15; D gene: TRBD1; clone size: .; CDR3 protein: CASSPYTGGSGEQFF; CDR3 DNA: TGTGCCAGCAGCCCCTATACAGGGGGATCGGGTGAGCAGTTCTTC
V gene: TRBV6-1; J gene: TRBJ1-4; CDR3 length: 15; D gene: .; clone size: .; CDR3 protein: CASRSRDQGGEKLFF; CDR3 DNA: TGTGCCAGCAGATCGAGAGACCAGGGTGGCGAAAAACTGTTTTTT
V gene: TRBV7-9; J gene: TRBJ1-1; CDR3 length: 16; D gene: .; clone size: .; CDR3 protein: CASSLPSQGLYTEAFF; CDR3 DNA: TGTGCCAGCAGCTTACCTTCCCAGGGTCTCTACACTGAAGCTTTCTTT
V gene: TRBV29-1; J gene: TRBJ2-1; CDR3 length: 16; D gene: TRBD2; clone size: .; CDR3 protein: CSVEGGGLAANNEQFF; CDR3 DNA: TGCAGCGTTGAAGGGGGGGGACTAGCGGCAAACAATGAGCAGTTCTTC
V gene: TRBV5-5; J gene: TRBJ2-7; CDR3 length: 14; D gene: .; clone size: .; CDR3 protein: CASSSYTVSYEQYF; CDR3 DNA: TGTGCCAGCAGCTCGTACACCGTTTCCTACGAGCAGTACTTC
V gene: TRBV6-5; J gene: TRBJ1-2; CDR3 length: 13; D gene: .; clone size: once; CDR3 protein: CASRVSATYGYTF; CDR3 DNA: TGTGCCAGCAGGGTCAGCGCAACCTATGGCTACACCTTC
V gene: TRBV27; J gene: TRBJ1-2; CDR3 length: 15; D gene: .; clone size: once; CDR3 protein: CASSFSGWANYGYTF; CDR3 DNA: TGTGCCAGCAGTTTTAGCGGGTGGGCTAACTATGGCTACACCTTC
V gene: TRBV9; J gene: TRBJ2-3; CDR3 length: 15; D gene: TRBD2; clone size: .; CDR3 protein: CASSVAAGGADTQYF; CDR3 DNA: TGTGCCAGCAGCGTAGCTGCGGGGGGGGCAGATACGCAGTATTTT
V gene: TRBV27; J gene: TRBJ1-2; CDR3 length: 14; D gene: TRBD1; clone size: .; CDR3 protein: CASGDRDRDYGYTF; CDR3 DNA: TGTGCCAGTGGCGACCGGGACAGGGACTATGGCTACACCTTC
V gene: TRBV2; J gene: TRBJ1-1; CDR3 length: 11; D gene: .; clone size: .; CDR3 protein: CASGGNTEAFF; CDR3 DNA: TGTGCCAGCGGCGGGAACACTGAAGCTTTCTTT